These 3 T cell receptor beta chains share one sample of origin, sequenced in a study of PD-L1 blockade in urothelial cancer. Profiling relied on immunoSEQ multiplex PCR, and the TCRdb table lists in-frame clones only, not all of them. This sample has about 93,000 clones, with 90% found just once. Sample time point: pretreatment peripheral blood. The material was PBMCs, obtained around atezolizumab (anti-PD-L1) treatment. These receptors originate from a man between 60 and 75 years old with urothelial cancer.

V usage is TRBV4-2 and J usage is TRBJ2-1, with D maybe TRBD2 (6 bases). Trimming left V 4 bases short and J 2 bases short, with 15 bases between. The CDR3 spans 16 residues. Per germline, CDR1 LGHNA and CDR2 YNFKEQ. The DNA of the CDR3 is TGTGCCAGCAGCCCACCGAGGGCTAGCGCCTACAATGAGCAGTTCTTC. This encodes CASSPPRASAYNEQFF.

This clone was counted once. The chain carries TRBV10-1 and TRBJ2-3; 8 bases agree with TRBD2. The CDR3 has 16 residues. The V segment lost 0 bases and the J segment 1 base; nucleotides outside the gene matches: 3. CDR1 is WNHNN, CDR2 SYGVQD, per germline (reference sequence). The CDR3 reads CASSESAAGGTDTQYF. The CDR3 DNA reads TGCGCCAGCAGTGAGTCAGCAGCGGGGGGCACAGATACGCAGTATTTT.

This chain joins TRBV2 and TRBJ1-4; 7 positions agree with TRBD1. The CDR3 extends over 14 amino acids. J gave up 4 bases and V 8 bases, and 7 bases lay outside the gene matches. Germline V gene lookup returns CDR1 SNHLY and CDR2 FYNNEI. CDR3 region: CASSSQGGNEKLFF. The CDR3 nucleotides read TGTGCCAGCTCCTCTCAGGGGGGTAATGAAAAACTGTTTTTT.